The T cell receptor beta chain under discussion was sequenced for a study of blood T cell repertoires in COVID-19. The table came from immunoSEQ multiplex PCR; TCRdb's copy has only in-frame clones and leaves some out. The sample comprises 400,000 to 500,000 clones, around nine tenths of which are singletons, and 1.4% rests with the top ten. Germline assignment: CDR1 LGHDT and CDR2 YNNKEL (reference sequence). V lost 6 bases and J lost 6; bases outside the gene matches: 7. CDR3 length: 15 residues. The sequenced sample was PBMCs or T cells enriched from blood (not recorded which). V and J are TRBV3-1 (or the pseudogene TRBV3-2) and TRBJ2-7; 14 bases agree with TRBD2. This sequence originates from a woman aged 18-35 years who had been exposed to COVID-19. The CDR3 nucleotides read TGTGCCAGCAGTAACCGACTAGCGGGAGGGGTCGAGCAGTACTTC. It codes for CASSNRLAGGVEQYF.